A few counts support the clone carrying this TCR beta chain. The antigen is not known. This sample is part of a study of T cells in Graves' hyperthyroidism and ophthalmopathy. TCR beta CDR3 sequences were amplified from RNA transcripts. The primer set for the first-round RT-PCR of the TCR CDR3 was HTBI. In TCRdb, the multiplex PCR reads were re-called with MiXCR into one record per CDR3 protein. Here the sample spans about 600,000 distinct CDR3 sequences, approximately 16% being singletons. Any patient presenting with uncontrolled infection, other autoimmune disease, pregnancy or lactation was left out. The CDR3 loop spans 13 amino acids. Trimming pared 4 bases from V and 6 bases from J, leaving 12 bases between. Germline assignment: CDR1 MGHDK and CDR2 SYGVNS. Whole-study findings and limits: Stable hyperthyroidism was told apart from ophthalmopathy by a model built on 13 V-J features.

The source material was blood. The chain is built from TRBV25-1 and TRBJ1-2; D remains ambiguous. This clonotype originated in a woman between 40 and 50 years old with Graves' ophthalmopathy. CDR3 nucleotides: TGTGCCAGCAGTGGGGCGGGATGGAATGGCTACACCTTC. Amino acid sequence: CASSGAGWNGYTF.